This section outlines one T cell receptor beta chain sequence together with its context. Its antigen is currently not known. No much larger clone is present one base from it, and per-base qualities are unavailable. Cells with a CD4+CD8-CD45RO-CD45RA+ profile were isolated by FACS and defined as naive CD4+ T cells, and those with a CD8+CD4-CD45RA+CD27bright profile were defined as naive CD8+ T cells. Antibodies against CD4 (RPA-T4), CD8 (SK1), CD27 (O323), CD45RA (HI100) and CD45RO (UCHL1) were used for sorting. TCRdb lists the instrument as 454 GS FLX Titanium. TCR libraries were built from 500 to 550 ng of total RNA with a previously published linear amplification protocol. Sequencing was performed on the Roche/454 Genome Sequencer with Titanium chemistry. Per the original workflow: From 5 of the healthy donors, around 78,000 rearranged TCR alpha transcripts were sequenced. Duplicate transcripts were removed, and each unique TCR clonotype was defined by its CDR3 junction following IMGT nomenclature. CD4 versus CD8 status was modeled on V and J genes by logistic regression in R 2.13.0, with adjustment for donor effects and Bonferroni correction for multiple testing. The raw public data were reprocessed by TCRdb itself: fastp quality trimming at Q25, MiXCR clonotype calling, in-frame beta chains only. Under each unique CDR3 protein, matching rows form one entry showing the most common genes and DNA. TCRdb's processing, not the study's, gives the V and J calls here. The sample includes some 190,000 distinct CDR3 sequences, with 65% to 75% observed a single time. Roughly 2.3% of the sample is taken by the ten largest.

The sample comes from a study of healthy donors' naive CD4 and CD8 T cells (dated by TCRdb to the mid-2010s). Describing the broader study: Donors were chosen to span three age groups (20-25, 40-50 and 60-70 years, five to seven each), with mean age about 45 and half female. Donors were HLA-typed by sequencing at HLA-A, -B, -C, -DRB1, -DQB1 and -DPB1 using the SBTexcellerator protocol, an ABI3130xl analyzer and SBTengine software. To examine how TCR variation is linked to lineage commitment, the study sequenced rearranged TCR alpha and beta chains from naive CD4+ and CD8+ T cells. For TCR alpha, a new primer set was designed to cover all functional IMGT alpha gene variants, and the remainder of the protocol was kept the same as the beta-chain workflow. Peripheral blood mononuclear cells were obtained from some 20 unrelated, healthy individuals.

The full study reports these points: Alpha and beta chains were sequenced in bulk and could not be paired, so combined chain effects were not evaluated. Possible repertoire bias arising from homeostatic proliferation of naive T cells was not directly addressed. Reportedly, most V and J gene segments showed bias between naive CD4+ and CD8+ cells, and this bias held consistently across donors regardless of HLA genotype. V genes, J genes and CDR3 charge together appeared to explain about 14% of CD4/CD8 propensity variance, in a largely additive manner. In both chains, CD4+ lineage was associated with a positively charged CDR3 and CD8+ lineage with a negatively charged CDR3.

The CDR3, from cysteine to phenylalanine, totals 13 residues. The sequence is cut down to CDR3 DNA, 39 bases in frame from base 1. V loses 5 bases of germline sequence and J loses 5 bases, and the interval between the two ends is 12 bases. Via the germline V gene, CDR1 is KGHSH and CDR2 LQKENI. The chain is made from TRBV18 and TRBJ2-5; TRBD1 is possibly the D segment (6 matching bases). Sequenced input: naive CD4+ and CD8+ T cells sorted from blood, pooled from several donors. In light of the paper, this sample's cell subset or site label describes: FACS-sorted naive CD4+ (CD45RO-CD45RA+) and naive CD8+ (CD45RA+CD27bright) T cells. The origin of this receptor is a pool of human donors in good health; the sample pools cells from several healthy donors. The DNA reads as follows: TGTGCCAGCTCATCCTACAGGGAGGAGACCCAGTACTTC. The resulting protein is CASSSYREETQYF. The CDR3 plus the reference TRBV18 and TRBJ2-5 genes for the other parts give the full variable domain: NAGVMQNPRHLVRRRGQEARLRCSPMKGHSHVYWYRQLPEEGLKFMVYLQKENIIDESGMPKERFSAEFPKEGPSILRIQQVVRGDSAAYFCASSSYREETQYFGPGTRLLVL.